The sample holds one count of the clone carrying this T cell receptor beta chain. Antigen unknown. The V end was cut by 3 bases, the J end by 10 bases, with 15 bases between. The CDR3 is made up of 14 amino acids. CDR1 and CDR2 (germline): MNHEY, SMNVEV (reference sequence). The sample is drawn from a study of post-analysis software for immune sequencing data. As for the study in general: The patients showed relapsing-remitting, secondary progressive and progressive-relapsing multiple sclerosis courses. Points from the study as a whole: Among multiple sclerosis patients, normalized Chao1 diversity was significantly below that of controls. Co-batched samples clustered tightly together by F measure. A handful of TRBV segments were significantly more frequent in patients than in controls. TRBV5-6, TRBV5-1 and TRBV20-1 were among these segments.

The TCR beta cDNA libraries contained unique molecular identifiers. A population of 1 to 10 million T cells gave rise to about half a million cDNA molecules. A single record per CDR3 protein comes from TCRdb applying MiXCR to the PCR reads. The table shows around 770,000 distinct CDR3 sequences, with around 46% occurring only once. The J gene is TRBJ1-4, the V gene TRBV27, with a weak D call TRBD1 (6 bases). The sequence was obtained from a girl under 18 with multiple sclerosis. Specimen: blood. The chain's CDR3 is CASSFGTPPTKLFF. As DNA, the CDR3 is TGTGCCAGCAGTTTTGGGACACCCCCAACAAAACTGTTTTTT. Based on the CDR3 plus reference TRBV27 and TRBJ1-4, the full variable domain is EAQVTQNPRYLITVTGKKLTVTCSQNMNHEYMSWYRQDPGLGLRQIYYSMNVEVTDKGDVPEGYKVSRKEKRNFPLILESPSPNQTSLYFCASSFGTPPTKLFFGSGTQLSVL.